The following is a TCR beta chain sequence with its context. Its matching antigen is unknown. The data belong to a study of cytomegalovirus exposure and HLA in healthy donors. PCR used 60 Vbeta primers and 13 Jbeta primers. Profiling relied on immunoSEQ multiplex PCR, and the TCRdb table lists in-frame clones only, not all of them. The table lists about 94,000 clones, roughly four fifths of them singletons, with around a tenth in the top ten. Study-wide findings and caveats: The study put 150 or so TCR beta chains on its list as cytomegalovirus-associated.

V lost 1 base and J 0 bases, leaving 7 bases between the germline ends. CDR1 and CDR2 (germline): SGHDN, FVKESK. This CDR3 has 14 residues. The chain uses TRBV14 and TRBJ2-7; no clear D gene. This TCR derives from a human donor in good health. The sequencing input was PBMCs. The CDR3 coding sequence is TGTGCCAGCAGCCAAGCCTTCCTCTCCTACGAGCAGTACTTC. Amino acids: CASSQAFLSYEQYF.